This T cell receptor beta chain originates from a study of cytomegalovirus exposure and HLA in healthy donors. Findings of the study overall: High sensitivity and specificity were reportedly achieved when the classifier diagnosed cytomegalovirus status.

Data came from immunoSEQ multiplex PCR; TCRdb stores just in-frame clones and leaves some out. The sample yields around 60,000 clones, about 96% seen once. Note on this clone: The antigen remains unidentified. The junction does not match germline at one end; this may be a read error.

In germline, CDR1 is SGHVS, CDR2 FNYEAQ. The CDR3 extends over 20 amino acids. The material sequenced was PBMCs. V and J are TRBV7-6 and TRBJ2-1; a weak D match, TRBD1 (6 bases). The origin of this receptor is a young woman in good health and CMV-seronegative. CDR3 nucleotide sequence: TGTGGCAGCAGCTTAAGGGGCAGGGGTTCTTCGGAGTGGTTTGGCAATGAGCAGTTCTTC. Protein product: CGSSLRGRGSSEWFGNEQFF. Complete variable domain (other parts from reference TRBV7-6 and TRBJ2-1): GAGVSQSPRYKVTKRGQDVALRCDPISGHVSLYWYRQALGQGPEFLTYFNYEAQQDKSGLPNDRFSAERPEGSISTLTIQRTEQRDSAMYRCGSSLRGRGSSEWFGNEQFFGPGTRLTVL.